Below, 7 T cell receptor beta chains from the same sample are listed, as sequenced in a study of blood T cell repertoires in COVID-19 (dated by TCRdb to the early 2020s). The library was produced with the immunoSEQ multiplex PCR assay. Sourced from immuneACCESS, this table was stored by TCRdb with only in-frame sequences that have V and J called. A share of the clones is absent; for the studies checked, an unresolved V gene accounts for under half, and the remainder has no known explanation. Within this sample are about 150,000 clones, with around 91% of them counted one time only. The ten largest clones take up 10% to 15% of the sample. What was sequenced was peripheral blood. All receptors come from a man between 18 and 29 years old with COVID-19, enrolled during active disease.

The chain is built from TRBV3-1 (or the pseudogene TRBV3-2) and TRBJ2-3; D is possibly TRBD1 (5 bases). The CDR3 sequence is 15 residues long. V lost 2 bases and J lost 5, with 14 bases in between. Per the germline V gene, CDR1 is LGHDT and CDR2 is YNNKEL (reference sequence). CDR3 DNA: TGTGCCAGCAGCCAATTCGCACAGGACGTAGATACGCAGTATTTT. Residues: CASSQFAQDVDTQYF.

This rearrangement joins TRBV5-5 to TRBJ2-7; possibly TRBD2 for D (6 bases). From germline, CDR1 is SGHKS and CDR2 YYEKEE (reference sequence). The CDR3 is made up of 16 amino acids. The V gene lost 0 bases and the J gene lost 4 bases, with 17 bases spanning the gap. The CDR3: CASSLGREVFAYEQYF. Here the CDR3 DNA reads TGTGCCAGCAGCTTGGGGAGGGAAGTCTTCGCATACGAGCAGTACTTC.

This clone has just a few counts. The genes are TRBV28 and TRBJ1-5; 7 bases agree with TRBD1. Germline lookup yields CDR1 MDHEN and CDR2 SYDVKM. The CDR3 sequence is 12 residues long. The chain's CDR3 is CATDRANQPQHF. The CDR3 DNA follows: TGTGCGACAGACAGGGCCAATCAGCCCCAGCATTTT.

The J gene is TRBJ1-1, the V gene TRBV28, with D tentatively TRBD1 (6 bases). CDR3 length: 15 residues. With 5 bases removed from V and 0 bases from J, the gap between germline ends came to 13 bases. Per the germline V gene, CDR1 is MDHEN and CDR2 is SYDVKM. For the CDR3, the DNA is TGTGCCAGCAGTCGTCCGGGACAAGTGAACACTGAAGCTTTCTTT. This sequence encodes CASSRPGQVNTEAFF.

This chain joins TRBV6-4 and TRBJ1-1; 7 bases map to TRBD1. Germline V gene lookup returns CDR1 MRHNA and CDR2 SNTAGT. The CDR3 length is 15 residues. J was trimmed by 1 base and V by 6 bases; bases with no gene match: 8. The CDR3 nucleotides are TGTGCCAGCAGGAACACTAACAGGGGGAACACTGAAGCTTTCTTT. Amino acids: CASRNTNRGNTEAFF.

The rearrangement uses TRBV4-3 and TRBJ2-7; tentative D call: TRBD1 (5 bases). Germline V gene sequence: CDR1 LGHNA, CDR2 YSLEER. V lost 3 bases, J lost 3 bases, and 15 bases lay in between. The CDR3 totals 15 residues. The CDR3 reads CASSHRAGIIYEQYF. The CDR3 DNA sequence: TGCGCCAGCAGCCACCGGGCAGGGATAATCTACGAGCAGTACTTC.

This clone was observed a single time. V and J are TRBV3-1 (or the pseudogene TRBV3-2) and TRBJ2-5; D might be TRBD2 (6 bases). Per the germline V gene, CDR1 is LGHDT and CDR2 is YNNKEL (reference sequence). The CDR3 length is 15 residues. Trimming shortened V by 4 bases and J by 5 bases, and 17 bases separated the two germline ends. This CDR3 reads CASSPTEGQWETQYF. CDR3 nucleotide sequence: TGTGCCAGCAGCCCAACGGAGGGGCAATGGGAGACCCAGTACTTC.